The 30 T cell receptor beta chains listed next were all sequenced from one sample in a study of beta chain features in type 1 diabetes. Expressed TCRB transcripts were sequenced, since all the RNA that had been isolated was reverse transcribed. Only in-frame clones appear in the TCRdb table, and some are missing; sequencing was by immunoSEQ multiplex PCR. The sample records over 40,000 clones, roughly 56% being singletons. The sequenced material came from Tregs from blood. The receptors here all came from a woman aged 18-29 years in good health.

This clone is a singleton in its sample. V and J are TRBV28 and TRBJ2-2, with 10 bases identical to TRBD2. Germline CDR1 and CDR2: MDHEN and SYDVKM. Unmatched junction bases numbered 9, after V lost 7 bases and J lost 4 bases. The CDR3 extends over 16 amino acids. In nucleotides, the CDR3 is TGTGCCAGCACCCCTGGACTAGCGGTTCTCACCGGGGAGCTGTTTTTT. This codes for CASTPGLAVLTGELFF.

Only one count was recorded for this clone. The CDR3 sequence is CASSKSGQGIEQYF. For the CDR3, the DNA is TGCGCCAGCAGCAAATCGGGACAGGGAATCGAGCAGTACTTC. The chain links TRBV5-1 to TRBJ2-7, with 9 positions matching TRBD1. J lost 6 bases, V lost 4 bases, and 8 bases had no gene match. CDR3 length: 14 amino acids. CDR1 is SGHRS and CDR2 is YFSETQ in the germline V gene.

This chain joins TRBV7-2 and TRBJ2-6, with 8 nucleotides matching TRBD1. With 3 bases clipped from V and 0 bases from J, the junction kept 7 bases outside the gene matches. This CDR3 has 18 residues. From germline, CDR1 is SGHTA and CDR2 FQGNSA. The CDR3 nucleotides read TGTGCCAGCAGCTTGCGGGACAGGTCCTTCTCTGGGGCCAACGTCCTGACTTTC. Its translation is CASSLRDRSFSGANVLTF.

The chain's CDR3 is CAWSQTVAQYF. CDR3 nucleotide sequence: TGTGCCTGGAGTCAGACAGTAGCGCAGTATTTT. The rearrangement uses TRBV30 and TRBJ2-3; a possible D gene is TRBD1 (5 bases). Trimming stripped 2 bases from V and 10 bases from J, with 10 bases between. The CDR3 has 11 amino acids. Germline CDR1 is GTSNPN and CDR2 is SVGIG (reference sequence).

A single count supports this clone. V gene TRBV6-6 combines with J gene TRBJ2-7, with D tentatively TRBD1 (6 bases). The germline gives CDR1 MNHNY, CDR2 SVGAGI (reference sequence). V lost 2 bases and J lost 2, with 7 bases in between. CDR3 length: 13 residues. The CDR3 DNA reads TGTGCCAGCAGTTACCAGGGGACCTACGAGCAGTACTTC. It translates to CASSYQGTYEQYF.

This clone has a handful of counts. The chain uses TRBV28 and TRBJ2-1; 11 positions agree with TRBD2. V shed 3 bases and J 4 bases; nucleotides not matched to a gene: 5. CDR1 is MDHEN and CDR2 is SYDVKM in the germline V gene. This CDR3 spans 16 amino acids. The CDR3 DNA follows: TGTGCCAGCAGTTTCAAGAGACTAGCGGGGTACAATGAGCAGTTCTTC. This sequence encodes CASSFKRLAGYNEQFF.

The rearrangement uses TRBV6-6 and TRBJ1-1; 10 nucleotides match TRBD1. Germline V CDR1 and CDR2: MNHNY, SVGAGI (reference sequence). The CDR3 has 15 amino acids. J lost 4 bases, V lost 2 bases, and 4 bases had no gene match. CDR3 sequence (DNA): TGTGCCAGCAGTTACCCGGGACAGGGGATCACTGAAGCTTTCTTT. The encoded protein is CASSYPGQGITEAFF.

This rearrangement joins TRBV10-3 to TRBJ2-1; perhaps TRBD2 as D (6 bases). V lost 0 bases to trimming and J lost 11 bases, with 20 bases between them. Germline V gene data show CDR1 as ENHRY and CDR2 as SYGVKD. The CDR3 has 16 amino acids. CDR3 nucleotide sequence: TGTGCCATCAGTGAGTCGTCGGCGGGATCGTCCCAACAGCAGTTCTTC. This encodes CAISESSAGSSQQQFF.

On this clone itself: Sequence at one end of the junction differs from germline and may be a read error. Different DNA sequences within this sample yield the same CDR3. This chain links TRBV19 with TRBJ2-7; the match to TRBD2 covers 7 bases. This CDR3 comprises 14 residues. CDR1 and CDR2 from the germline V gene are LNHDA and SQIVND (reference sequence). The CDR3 region has the DNA TGCGCCAGTAGTCTCCGGACTAGCTCCTACGAGCAGTACTTC. This sequence encodes CASSLRTSSYEQYF.

The V gene is TRBV5-1, the J gene TRBJ2-1; TRBD2 aligns across 8 bases. J lost 3 bases, V lost 6 bases, and 11 bases had no gene match. The CDR3 is made up of 16 amino acids. Germline V lookup: CDR1 SGHRS, CDR2 YFSETQ. The CDR3 DNA follows: TGCGCCAGCATGCCCAGCGGGAGTGAGGACTACAATGAGCAGTTCTTC. Its translation: CASMPSGSEDYNEQFF.

This clone was observed a handful of times. V and J are TRBV28 and TRBJ2-1; 8 nucleotides agree with TRBD2. With V trimmed by 8 bases and J by 2 bases, 8 bases remained unmatched. This CDR3 contains 15 residues. CDR1 MDHEN and CDR2 SYDVKM come from the germline V gene. This CDR3 reads CASRRGLGAYNEQFF. CDR3 sequence (DNA): TGTGCCAGCCGTCGGGGACTAGGGGCCTACAATGAGCAGTTCTTC.

This chain connects TRBV5-1 to TRBJ2-5, with 11 nucleotides matching TRBD1. The CDR3 totals 14 residues. The germline V gene has CDR1 SGHRS and CDR2 YFSETQ. Trimming took 8 bases from V and 5 from J; bases not matched to a gene: 8. CDR3 amino acids: CASGPGQGVETQYF. Here the CDR3 DNA reads TGCGCCAGTGGACCGGGACAGGGGGTTGAGACCCAGTACTTC.

The chain joins TRBV15 to TRBJ1-2, with D perhaps TRBD1 (6 bases). This CDR3 region has 13 residues. Germline assignment: CDR1 LNHNV and CDR2 YYDKDF (reference sequence). V was trimmed by 5 bases and J by 8 bases, leaving 15 bases between them. The CDR3 DNA follows: TGTGCCACCAGCCCCACGCGGGGGGGCGGCTACACCTTC. Protein: CATSPTRGGGYTF.

The chain joins TRBV5-1 to TRBJ2-1; TRBD2 is a possible D gene (5 bases). Trimming took 4 bases from V and 0 from J, leaving 11 bases between them. The CDR3 is made up of 15 amino acids. CDR1 and CDR2 from the germline V gene are SGHRS and YFSETQ. In DNA, the CDR3 is TGCGCCAGCAGCCCCAGCGGATACTCCTACAATGAGCAGTTCTTC. Residues: CASSPSGYSYNEQFF. Using reference TRBV5-1 and TRBJ2-1 for the parts outside the CDR3, the full variable domain is KAGVTQTPRYLIKTRGQQVTLSCSPISGHRSVSWYQQTPGQGLQFLFEYFSETQRNKGNFPGRFSGRQFSNSRSEMNVSTLELGDSALYLCASSPSGYSYNEQFFGPGTRLTVL.

This rearrangement joins TRBV28 to TRBJ2-7; 12 nucleotides align to TRBD2. CDR1 and CDR2 from the germline V gene are MDHEN and SYDVKM. The V segment lost 3 bases and the J segment 5 bases; nucleotides outside the gene matches: 5. This CDR3 has 15 amino acids. In DNA form, the CDR3 reads TGTGCCAGCAGTTTCACTAGCGGGAGGCTCCACGAGCAGTACTTC. Protein: CASSFTSGRLHEQYF.

CDR3 in amino acids: CASSDPAGAINEQFF. CDR3 coding DNA: TGTGCCAGCAGTGACCCAGCGGGAGCAATCAATGAGCAGTTCTTC. V is TRBV6-1 and J is TRBJ2-1, with 8 bases fitting TRBD2. Germline V gives CDR1 MNHNS, CDR2 SASEGT. Unmatched junction bases numbered 7, after V lost 3 bases and J lost 6 bases. This CDR3 region has 15 residues.

This clone was seen a few times. The chain has TRBV28 and TRBJ2-5; 7 bases agree with TRBD1. The CDR3 spans 14 residues. Per the germline V gene, CDR1 is MDHEN and CDR2 is SYDVKM. V dropped 4 bases and J dropped 6; count of bases not matched to a gene: 8. The CDR3 coding sequence is TGTGCCAGCAGTTCCTCGACAGGGTTGCAGACCCAGTACTTC. As protein: CASSSSTGLQTQYF.

The sample holds a few counts of this clone. V is TRBV27 and J is TRBJ1-1; D might be TRBD1 (5 bases). The germline gives CDR1 MNHEY, CDR2 SMNVEV (reference sequence). The CDR3 totals 14 residues. Deletions cut 7 bases from V and 2 bases from J, with 14 bases between. The CDR3 here is CASTKRGFNTEAFF. The CDR3 nucleotides are TGTGCCAGCACCAAAAGGGGTTTCAACACTGAAGCTTTCTTT.

There are a few counts of this clone. The V gene is TRBV20-1, the J gene TRBJ2-1, with 8 nucleotides matching TRBD2. This CDR3 contains 11 residues. V lost 5 bases, J lost 12 bases, and 6 bases stayed unmatched. Germline V gene sequence: CDR1 DFQATT, CDR2 SNEGSKA (reference sequence). Here the CDR3 DNA reads TGCAGTGCTGAAGCGGGAGTATCGCAGTTCTTC. Translated: CSAEAGVSQFF.

The chain couples TRBV6-1 to TRBJ1-1; a possible D gene is TRBD1 (5 bases). The germline V gene has CDR1 MNHNS and CDR2 SASEGT. V was cut by 0 bases and J by 3 bases, with 8 bases left in between. The CDR3 contains 14 residues. CDR3 sequence (DNA): TGTGCCAGCAGTGAAGCGGGGGGGTACACTGAAGCTTTCTTT. Amino acid sequence: CASSEAGGYTEAFF.

CDR3 amino acids: CATGGAGEETQYF. In DNA form, the CDR3 reads TGTGCCACCGGCGGGGCAGGAGAGGAGACCCAGTACTTC. This chain joins TRBV7-8 and TRBJ2-5; D is perhaps TRBD2 (6 bases). There are 13 residues in the CDR3. CDR1 and CDR2 (germline): SGHVS, FQNEAQ. Trimming pared 10 bases from V and 5 bases from J, leaving 17 bases between. The whole variable domain, filled in from reference TRBV7-8 and TRBJ2-5, reads GAGVSQSPRYKVAKRGQDVALRCDPISGHVSLFWYQQALGQGPEFLTYFQNEAQLDKSGLPSDRFFAERPEGSVSTLKIQRTQQEDSAVYLCATGGAGEETQYFGPGTRLLVL.

The rearrangement links TRBV28 to TRBJ2-7, with D possibly TRBD2 on 5 matching bases. The germline V gene encodes CDR1 MDHEN and CDR2 SYDVKM. The CDR3 contains 15 residues. The germline V and J ends were trimmed by 3 bases and 0 bases, with 12 bases remaining between them. The chain's CDR3 is CASSFQRTSSYEQYF. The CDR3 DNA reads TGTGCCAGCAGTTTCCAGCGGACGAGCTCCTACGAGCAGTACTTC.

The gene calls are TRBV11-2 and TRBJ1-1, with TRBD1 as a possible D gene (6 bases). Germline V gene data show CDR1 as SGHAT and CDR2 as FQNNGV. The CDR3 runs 13 residues. Trimming left V 5 bases short and J 1 base short, with 8 bases between. The CDR3 loop reads CASSTQGNTEAFF. DNA for the CDR3: TGTGCCAGCAGCACACAGGGGAACACTGAAGCTTTCTTT.

V is TRBV11-3 and J is TRBJ2-1; D possibly corresponds to TRBD2 (5 bases). This CDR3 contains 14 residues. Germline CDR1 is SGHNT and CDR2 is YENEEA. V dropped 1 base and J dropped 5 bases, with 9 bases sitting between them. The CDR3 loop reads CASSLGGFNNEQFF. As DNA, the CDR3 is TGTGCCAGCAGCTTAGGCGGGTTCAACAATGAGCAGTTCTTC.

With respect to this clone: At one end the junction does not follow the germline gene, possibly because of a read error. The genes are TRBV7-2 and TRBJ1-5; D may be TRBD1 (6 bases). Germline CDR1 is SGHTA and CDR2 is FQGNSA. The CDR3 is 16 residues long. CDR3 sequence (DNA): TGTGCCAACAGCCGGCGTCGTATCCAGGGGAATCAGCCCCGGCATTTT. It specifies CANSRRRIQGNQPRHF.

The gene calls are TRBV6-5 and TRBJ2-1, with 7 bases matching TRBD1. With 5 bases clipped from V and 1 base from J, the junction kept 5 bases outside the gene matches. Germline V lookup: CDR1 MNHEY, CDR2 SVGAGI. The CDR3 is 15 residues long. The CDR3 DNA reads as TGTGCCAGCAGTAACCAGGGGGTTTCCTACAATGAGCAGTTCTTC. The encoded protein is CASSNQGVSYNEQFF.

This chain links TRBV11-2 with TRBJ2-5; D perhaps matches TRBD1 (6 bases). V lost 5 bases and J lost 5, with 12 bases in between. The CDR3 is 13 residues long. Germline V gene lookup returns CDR1 SGHAT and CDR2 FQNNGV. The CDR3 nucleotides read TGTGCCAGCAGCCCAACAGGGTTGGAGACCCAGTACTTC. This encodes CASSPTGLETQYF.

The CDR3 region has the DNA TGTGCCAGCAACCTCAGACGGGACAGAGGCCAAGAGACCCAGTACTTC. Translated: CASNLRRDRGQETQYF. The rearrangement links TRBV6-4 to TRBJ2-5; 7 nucleotides align to TRBD1. The CDR3 runs 16 residues. The V segment lost 7 bases and the J segment 1 base; nucleotides outside the gene matches: 12. Germline CDR1 MRHNA, CDR2 SNTAGT.

There are a few counts of this clone. The J gene is TRBJ1-3, the V gene TRBV11-2; 7 bases are a match to TRBD1. This CDR3 comprises 18 residues. The germline V gene encodes CDR1 SGHAT and CDR2 FQNNGV. With 7 bases clipped from V and 0 bases from J, the junction kept 15 bases outside the gene matches. The CDR3 sequence is CASTPKRRQGHSGNTIYF. DNA for the CDR3: TGTGCCAGCACCCCGAAAAGGAGACAGGGTCACTCTGGAAACACCATATATTTT.

This chain joins TRBV28 and TRBJ1-3; possible D gene TRBD1, 5 bases. This CDR3 comprises 15 residues. The germline V gene encodes CDR1 MDHEN and CDR2 SYDVKM. V was pared by 6 bases and J by 2 bases, with 14 bases between. The DNA for the CDR3 is TGTGCCAGCAGGTCGAGAGGCAGGGCTGGAAACACCATATATTTT. Translating it yields CASRSRGRAGNTIYF.